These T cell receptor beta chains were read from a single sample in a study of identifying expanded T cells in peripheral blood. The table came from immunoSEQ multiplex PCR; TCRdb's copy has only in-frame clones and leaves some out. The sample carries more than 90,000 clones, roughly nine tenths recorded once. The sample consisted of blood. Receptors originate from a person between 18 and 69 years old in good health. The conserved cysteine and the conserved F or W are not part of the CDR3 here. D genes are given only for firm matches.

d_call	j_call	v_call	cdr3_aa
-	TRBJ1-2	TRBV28	ASSLGEGGIYGYT
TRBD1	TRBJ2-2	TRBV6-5	ASSRTGDTGELF
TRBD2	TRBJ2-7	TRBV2	ASRLREGNYEQY
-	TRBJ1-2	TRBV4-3	ASSQDRRSPGYGYT
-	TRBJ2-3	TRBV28	ASSSYGVGTDTQY
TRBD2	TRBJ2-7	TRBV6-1	ASSDTLSSRWRGTYEQY
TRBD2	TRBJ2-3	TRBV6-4	ASSEGTSGGTDTQY
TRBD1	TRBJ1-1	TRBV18	ASSPPWDRVSTEAF
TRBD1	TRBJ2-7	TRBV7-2	ASSLDRGGGHEQY
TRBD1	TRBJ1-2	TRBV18	ASSWTGPNYGYT
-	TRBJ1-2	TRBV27	ASSLGGGDGYT
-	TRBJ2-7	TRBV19	ATGQNYEQY
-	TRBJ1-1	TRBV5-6	ASSPGWTEAF
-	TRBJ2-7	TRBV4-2	ASSQGEEAAYEQY
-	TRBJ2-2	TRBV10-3	AISEEYSNTGELF
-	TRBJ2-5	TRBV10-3	AISDSVRGGVETQY
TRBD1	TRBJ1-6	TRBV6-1	ASTSQTGGSPLH
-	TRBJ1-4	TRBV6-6	ASGPLNEKLF
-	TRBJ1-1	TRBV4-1	ASSQDRGRRLNTEAF
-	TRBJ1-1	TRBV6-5	ASTLEGAPTEAF
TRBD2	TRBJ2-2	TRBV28	ASSLSGGESGELF
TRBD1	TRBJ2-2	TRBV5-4	ASSPGTGQPGELF
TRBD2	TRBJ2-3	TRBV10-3	AISELAGVDTQY